This TCR beta chain was observed in a study of blood T cell repertoires in COVID-19. As for the study in general: COVID-19 samples collected from the United States, Italy and Spain covered acute and convalescent phases. Sample material is recorded as cDNA or gDNA derived from T cells, B-cell-depleted T cells, or PBMCs.

Assay used: immunoSEQ multiplex PCR; TCRdb lists only in-frame clones, some missing. The sample holds about 150,000 clones; about 85% are singletons and the top ten take 0.63%. This sequence was found in a man aged 55-75 years with COVID-19, enrolled during active disease. Sequencing used peripheral blood.

Here the CDR3 reads CASSDPGWTNTEAFF. In nucleotides, the CDR3 is TGTGCCAGCAGTGACCCGGGGTGGACGAACACTGAAGCTTTCTTT. This chain connects TRBV6-1 to TRBJ1-1; D unresolved. The CDR3 length is 15 residues. CDR1 is MNHNS and CDR2 is SASEGT in the germline V gene. V was clipped by 3 bases and J by 1 base, with 12 bases between them.